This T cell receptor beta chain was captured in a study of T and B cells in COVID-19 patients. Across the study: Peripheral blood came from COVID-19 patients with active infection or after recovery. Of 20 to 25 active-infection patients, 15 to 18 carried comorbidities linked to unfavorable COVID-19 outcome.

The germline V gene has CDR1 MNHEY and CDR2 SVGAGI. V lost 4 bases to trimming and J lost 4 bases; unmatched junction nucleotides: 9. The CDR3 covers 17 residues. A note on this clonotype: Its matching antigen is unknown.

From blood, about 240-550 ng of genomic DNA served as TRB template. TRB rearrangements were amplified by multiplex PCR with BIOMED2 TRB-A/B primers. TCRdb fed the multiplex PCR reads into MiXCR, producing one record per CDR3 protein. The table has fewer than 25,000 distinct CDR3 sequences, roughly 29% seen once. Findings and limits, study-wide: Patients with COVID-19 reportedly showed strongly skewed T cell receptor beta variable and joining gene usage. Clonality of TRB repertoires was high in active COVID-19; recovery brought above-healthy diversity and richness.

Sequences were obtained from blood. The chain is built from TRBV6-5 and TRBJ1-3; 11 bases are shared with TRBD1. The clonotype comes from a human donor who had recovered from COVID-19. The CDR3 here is CASSFLGQGGPGNTIYF. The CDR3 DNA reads TGTGCCAGCAGTTTCTTGGGACAGGGGGGTCCCGGAAACACCATATATTTT.